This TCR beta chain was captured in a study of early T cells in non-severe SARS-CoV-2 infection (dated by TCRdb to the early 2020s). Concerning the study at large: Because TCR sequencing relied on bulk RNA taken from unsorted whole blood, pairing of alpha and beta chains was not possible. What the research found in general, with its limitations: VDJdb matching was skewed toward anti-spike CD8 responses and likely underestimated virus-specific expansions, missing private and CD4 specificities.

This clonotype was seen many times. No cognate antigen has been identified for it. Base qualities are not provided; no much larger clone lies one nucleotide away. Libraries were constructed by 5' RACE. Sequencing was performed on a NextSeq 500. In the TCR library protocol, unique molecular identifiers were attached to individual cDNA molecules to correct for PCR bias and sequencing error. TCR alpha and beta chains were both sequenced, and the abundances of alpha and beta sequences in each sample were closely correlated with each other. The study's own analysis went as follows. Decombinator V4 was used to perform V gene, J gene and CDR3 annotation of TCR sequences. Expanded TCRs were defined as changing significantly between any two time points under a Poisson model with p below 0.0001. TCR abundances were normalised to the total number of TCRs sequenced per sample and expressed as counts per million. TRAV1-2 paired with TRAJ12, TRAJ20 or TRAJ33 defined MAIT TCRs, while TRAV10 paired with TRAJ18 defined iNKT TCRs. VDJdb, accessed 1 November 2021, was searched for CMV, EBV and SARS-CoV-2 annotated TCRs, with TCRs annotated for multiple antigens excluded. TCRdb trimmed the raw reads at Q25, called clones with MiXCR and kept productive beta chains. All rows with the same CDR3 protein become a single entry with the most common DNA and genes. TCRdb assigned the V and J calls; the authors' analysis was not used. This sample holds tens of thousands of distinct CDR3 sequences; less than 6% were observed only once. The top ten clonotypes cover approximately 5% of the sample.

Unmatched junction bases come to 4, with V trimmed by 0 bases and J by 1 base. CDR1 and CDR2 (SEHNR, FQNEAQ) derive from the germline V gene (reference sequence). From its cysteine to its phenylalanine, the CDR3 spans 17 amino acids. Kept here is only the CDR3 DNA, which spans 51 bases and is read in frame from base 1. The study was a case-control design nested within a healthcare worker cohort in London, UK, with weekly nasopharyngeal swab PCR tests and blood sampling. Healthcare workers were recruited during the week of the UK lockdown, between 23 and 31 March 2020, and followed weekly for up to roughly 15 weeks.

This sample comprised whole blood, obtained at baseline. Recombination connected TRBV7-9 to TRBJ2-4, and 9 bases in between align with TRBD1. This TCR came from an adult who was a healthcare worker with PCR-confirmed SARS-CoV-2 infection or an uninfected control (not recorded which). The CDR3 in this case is CASSLASQGAAKNIQYF. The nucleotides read TGTGCCAGCAGCTTAGCCTCACAGGGGGCCGCCAAAAACATTCAGTACTTC.